This T cell receptor beta chain was obtained from a study of T cell changes during pregnancy in multiple sclerosis. This table comes from immunoSEQ multiplex PCR, and its TCRdb copy is limited to in-frame clones, with some not included. In the table there are approximately 70,000 clones, under 95% of which are singletons. Germline assignment: CDR1 MNHEY and CDR2 SMNVEV (reference sequence). The CDR3 contains 16 residues. V was pared by 7 bases and J by 4 bases, with 10 bases of the junction left unmatched. The sample here was peripheral blood, taken after pregnancy. The chain uses TRBV27 and TRBJ2-2; 9 bases line up with TRBD1. The clonotype originates from a female donor with multiple sclerosis, enrolled in a pregnancy study. CDR3 in DNA: TGTGCCAGCATGGGCGGGGACAGGGTTTTCACCGGGGAGCTGTTTTTT. Its protein is CASMGGDRVFTGELFF.